This section outlines one T cell receptor (beta chain) sequence together with its context. The antigen is unknown. The same CDR3 can be traced to other DNA sequences in this sample. The sample originates from a study of shared clonotypes between healthy human individuals. For each subset, genomic DNA was distributed in equal portions over several immunoSEQ plates. The assay was immunoSEQ multiplex PCR, and TCRdb's table has in-frame clones only and misses some. This sample has roughly 2.4 million clones, with roughly 95% found just once. All participating donors were Caucasian adults from Nashville, Tennessee. Study findings and constraints: Generally, estimated richness proved larger in naive subsets than it did in memory subsets. The four-donor shared clonotypes exceeded non-shared clonotypes in generation probability, with non-shared ones scoring lower.

The germline gives CDR1 SGHRS, CDR2 YFSETQ. This CDR3 contains 15 residues. V was clipped by 0 bases and J by 0 bases, with 6 bases between them. The chain joins TRBV5-1 to TRBJ2-2; D unresolved. The sequenced sample was naive CD4+ T cells sorted from blood. The subset is: CD45RA+ positively selected. The receptor comes from a man between 18 and 29 years old in good health. In DNA form, the CDR3 reads TGCGCCAGCAGCTTGGGTTCCCCGAACACCGGGGAGCTGTTTTTT. The encoded protein is CASSLGSPNTGELFF.